The 16 T cell receptor beta chains given below trace back to one sample, sequenced in a study of blood T cell repertoires in COVID-19. Here immunoSEQ multiplex PCR was the method, and the copy in TCRdb shows in-frame clones only, minus some. The table lists under 300,000 clones, about 85% of them singletons. Input material: peripheral blood. Every receptor here comes from a man aged 25-40 years who had recovered from COVID-19.

V and J are TRBV5-1 and TRBJ2-1; possible D gene TRBD2, 6 bases. V was clipped by 0 bases and J by 4 bases, with 14 bases between them. CDR3 length: 16 amino acids. CDR1 is SGHRS, CDR2 YFSETQ, per germline. The CDR3 region has the DNA TGCGCCAGCAGCTTGGCCGGCGGGGCCCAATACAATGAGCAGTTCTTC. It yields the protein CASSLAGGAQYNEQFF.

This rearrangement joins TRBV18 to TRBJ1-3, with D uncertain. CDR1 is KGHSH, CDR2 LQKENI, per germline. This CDR3 spans 16 amino acids. Trimming shortened V by 2 bases and J by 0 bases, and 11 bases separated the two germline ends. CDR3 protein: CASSPGLSNSGNTIYF. CDR3 coding DNA: TGTGCCAGCTCACCAGGGCTTTCGAACTCTGGAAACACCATATATTTT.

The rearrangement joins TRBV19 to TRBJ2-3, with a weak D call TRBD1 (6 bases). CDR3 length equals 13 residues. Looked up from germline, CDR1 is LNHDA and CDR2 is SQIVND (reference sequence). V lost 3 bases to trimming and J lost 6 bases, with 10 bases between them. The CDR3 loop is CASSINRVDTQYF. The CDR3 DNA follows: TGTGCCAGTAGTATTAACAGGGTTGATACGCAGTATTTT.

The chain employs TRBV18 and TRBJ1-2; D remains unclear. V was clipped by 1 base and J by 4 bases, with 13 bases between them. Germline lookup yields CDR1 KGHSH and CDR2 LQKENI. The CDR3 has 15 residues. CDR3 DNA sequence: TGTGCCAGCTCACCACAGGACGGGAGTTTCTATGGCTACACCTTC. Translated, it gives CASSPQDGSFYGYTF.

This clone was seen just once. The chain couples TRBV18 to TRBJ1-2; D call uncertain. The germline V and J ends were trimmed by 6 bases and 5 bases, with 25 bases remaining between them. The CDR3 extends over 17 amino acids. In germline, CDR1 is KGHSH, CDR2 LQKENI. DNA for the CDR3: TGTGCCAGCTCTATAAGGAACAGCGGATCGGAGAATTATGGCTACACCTTC. Its translation is CASSIRNSGSENYGYTF. Complete variable domain (other parts from reference TRBV18 and TRBJ1-2): NAGVMQNPRHLVRRRGQEARLRCSPMKGHSHVYWYRQLPEEGLKFMVYLQKENIIDESGMPKERFSAEFPKEGPSILRIQQVVRGDSAAYFCASSIRNSGSENYGYTFGSGTRLTVV.

The J gene is TRBJ2-3, the V gene TRBV5-1; TRBD2 aligns across 8 bases. The trim removed 1 base at V and 2 bases at J, leaving 6 bases unmatched. CDR3 length: 16 residues. Germline V gene lookup returns CDR1 SGHRS and CDR2 YFSETQ. CDR3 sequence: CASSLLAGGVTDTQYF. Here the CDR3 DNA reads TGCGCCAGCAGCTTGCTTGCGGGGGGCGTCACAGATACGCAGTATTTT.

This chain connects TRBV2 to TRBJ2-7; 9 bases align to TRBD1. CDR1 SNHLY and CDR2 FYNNEI come from the germline V gene. V lost 6 bases, J lost 3 bases, and 6 bases stayed unmatched. The CDR3 is made up of 14 amino acids. CDR3 DNA: TGTGCCAGCAGCCCTGGACAGGGGAGCTACGAGCAGTACGTC. This encodes CASSPGQGSYEQYV.

The chain couples TRBV24-1 to TRBJ2-3, with 8 bases that match TRBD1. Unmatched junction bases numbered 3, after V lost 5 bases and J lost 0 bases. Germline V gives CDR1 KGHDR, CDR2 SFDVKD. The CDR3 is 15 amino acids. The CDR3 protein is CATSVDRGSTDTQYF. The CDR3 nucleotides read TGTGCCACCAGTGTTGACAGGGGTAGCACAGATACGCAGTATTTT.

The chain links TRBV11-2 to TRBJ2-7; TRBD1 matches at 9 bases. The J segment lost 2 bases and the V segment lost 0 bases, leaving 8 bases of the junction unmatched. The CDR3 sequence is 17 residues long. CDR1 is SGHAT, CDR2 FQNNGV, per germline. The CDR3 region is CASSLDSGTGRPYEQYF. The CDR3 DNA sequence: TGTGCCAGCAGCTTAGATTCAGGGACAGGGCGACCCTACGAGCAGTACTTC.

The chain joins TRBV11-3 to TRBJ1-1, with D possibly being TRBD1 (6 bases). This CDR3 has 18 residues. V shed 6 bases and J shed 2 bases, with 25 bases lying between them. CDR1 SGHNT and CDR2 YENEEA come from the germline V gene. CDR3 in DNA: TGTGCCAGCAGAGACACGCAAGACAGGCTAAGAGAAAACACTGAAGCTTTCTTT. Translated, it gives CASRDTQDRLRENTEAFF.

The chain couples TRBV6-5 to TRBJ2-2; a possible D gene is TRBD1 (7 bases). Looked up from germline, CDR1 is MNHEY and CDR2 is SVGAGI. The CDR3 is 12 residues long. Trimming removed 7 bases at V and 7 bases at J, with 10 bases between. The CDR3, as DNA: TGTGCCAGCACCCAGGGGGGCGGGGAGCTGTTTTTT. This sequence encodes CASTQGGGELFF.

V is TRBV2 and J is TRBJ2-3; D remains unclear. From germline, CDR1 is SNHLY and CDR2 FYNNEI. CDR3 size: 13 residues. V lost 7 bases to trimming and J lost 0 bases, with 8 bases between them. The CDR3 loop reads CASNRRSTDTQYF. The CDR3 region has the DNA TGTGCCAGCAATCGCAGGAGCACAGATACGCAGTATTTT.

This chain links TRBV11-1 with TRBJ2-1; 8 bases agree with TRBD1. The V gene end was trimmed by 2 bases and the J gene end by 7 bases; junction bases not matched to a gene: 10. CDR1 SGHAT and CDR2 FQDESV come from the germline V gene (reference sequence). CDR3 length: 16 residues. CDR3 loop: CASSLPRTGWGNEQFF. CDR3 in DNA: TGTGCCAGCAGCTTACCCCGGACAGGGTGGGGTAATGAGCAGTTCTTC.

The chain recombines TRBV4-1 with TRBJ2-5; 9 bases agree with TRBD1. The CDR3 sequence is 17 residues long. After removal of 2 bases from V and 5 bases from J, the junction contained 12 bases not matched to a gene. Germline CDR1 MGHRA, CDR2 YSYEKL. The CDR3 protein is CASSQYISGTGIETQYF. In nucleotides, the CDR3 is TGCGCCAGCAGCCAATATATTTCCGGGACAGGGATTGAGACCCAGTACTTC.

The V and J genes are TRBV7-8 and TRBJ1-1; D gene ambiguous. The length of the CDR3 is 14 residues. CDR1 and CDR2 (germline): SGHVS, FQNEAQ. Trimming removed 5 bases at V and 5 bases at J, with 15 bases between. The CDR3 DNA is TGTGCCAGCAGCCTAAGGAGGGAGGATACTGAAGCTTTCTTT. This gives the protein CASSLRREDTEAFF.

This clone is a singleton in its sample. The V and J genes are TRBV7-2 and TRBJ1-2, with TRBD1 matching 11 bases. V shed 5 bases and J 7 bases; nucleotides not matched to a gene: 12. The CDR3 is 16 amino acids. Germline V CDR1 and CDR2: SGHTA, FQGNSA. The CDR3 loop is CASSTGQGVRVGGYTF. For the CDR3, the DNA is TGTGCCAGCAGCACGGGACAGGGGGTTAGAGTGGGTGGCTACACCTTC.